The TCR beta chain under discussion was sequenced for a study of cytomegalovirus exposure and HLA in healthy donors. General observations from the study: One variant, a missense change in DCLRE1C, was linked in a later analysis to TCR beta V- and J-gene trimming. Most of the TCR beta V segments (in an earlier analysis) were productive either about 87% or about 30% of the time.

Turning to this clone: Its specificity is unknown.

Regarding donors, all were healthy bone marrow donors. Donors counted as nominally healthy when sampled, yet unrecorded immune exposures were likely. After removal of 0 bases from V and 6 bases from J, the junction contained 4 bases not matched to a gene. Germline CDR1 SGDLS, CDR2 YYNGEE. There are 14 residues in the CDR3. The PCR had 60 Vbeta and 13 Jbeta primers. TCRdb keeps only in-frame clones here, not all; method: immunoSEQ multiplex PCR. The sample shows more than 110,000 clones, 77% of them seen only once. Sequenced: PBMCs. The chain links TRBV9 to TRBJ2-3, with 7 nucleotides matching TRBD2. This TCR derives from a male donor in good health and CMV-seronegative. As DNA, the CDR3 is TGTGCCAGCAGCGTAGACGGGGGGTGGGATACGCAGTATTTT. It is translated as CASSVDGGWDTQYF.